The sequence of this T cell receptor beta chain was determined in a study of OX40 agonist ivuxolimab in advanced cancers. If patients had autoimmune disease history or systemic immunosuppression, they were excluded. Study-wide points: Circulating CD4+ and CD8+ T cells showed clonal expansion by week 6 at 0.1 to 3.0 mg/kg. On average, a greater number of expanded clones characterised CD8+ T cells relative to CD4+.

Clones were sequenced by immunoSEQ multiplex PCR, and TCRdb holds only the in-frame ones, with some missing. The data show about 55,000 clones, about four fifths seen once. Regarding this clone: Antigen unknown.

This specimen was CD4+ or CD8+ T cells sorted from blood, taken in a trial of the OX40 agonist ivuxolimab. This receptor was taken from an adult with an advanced solid tumor such as melanoma, head and neck, liver or kidney cancer.

CDR3 nucleotide sequence: TGTGCCAGCAGCTCCCCCCGGGCCGGGGCCAACGTCCTGACTTTC. Amino acids: CASSSPRAGANVLTF. The chain joins TRBV7-8 to TRBJ2-6; D is ambiguous. This CDR3 is 15 amino acids long. Germline lookup yields CDR1 SGHVS and CDR2 FQNEAQ. Deletions cut 4 bases from V and 4 bases from J, with 11 bases between.